The 15 T cell receptor beta chains given below trace back to one sample, sequenced in a study of regulatory T cells in long-lasting Graves disease. Time point denoted: persistent/refractory GD, antithyroid drugs over 5 years with positive TRAb. Preparation of the TCR library used RNA extracted from PBMCs. Building the TCR beta libraries relied on iRepertoire HTBI primers, and CDR3 regions underwent Arm-PCR. TCRdb called the multiplex PCR reads again in MiXCR, with one record for every CDR3 protein. The table includes about 660,000 distinct CDR3 sequences, 30% detected once. The sample in question was peripheral blood mononuclear cells (PBMCs), obtained when the disease was refractory, from a patient treated with antithyroid drugs. These receptors were collected from a female donor with Graves disease.

The rearrangement joins TRBV12-5 to TRBJ1-5; D is perhaps TRBD1 (6 bases). Germline CDR1 LGHNT, CDR2 FRNRAP. CDR3 size: 16 residues. The V end lost 5 bases, the J end lost 4 bases, and 18 bases lay between the germline ends. The CDR3 DNA reads TGTGCTAGTGGTCCCGCCGGGGGGGGGCGAAATCAGCCCCAGCATTTT. It encodes CASGPAGGGRNQPQHF.

The sample holds a few counts of this clonotype. The V and J genes are TRBV30 and TRBJ1-1; D not resolved. The length of the CDR3 is 14 residues. Germline assignment: CDR1 GTSNPN and CDR2 SVGIG (reference sequence). Trimming stripped 1 base from V and 5 bases from J, with 14 bases between. The chain's CDR3 is CAWSGRKVGTEAFF. CDR3 nucleotides: TGTGCCTGGAGTGGGCGAAAGGTAGGAACTGAAGCTTTCTTT.

The CDR3 DNA is TGTGCCAGCAGAGGGCCCGCAATAACTAGCGGGAGGGGACAAGAGACCCAGTACTTC. It yields the protein CASRGPAITSGRGQETQYF. The rearrangement uses TRBV7-9 and TRBJ2-5; 13 bases match TRBD2. The CDR3 covers 19 residues. Trimming removed 6 bases from V and 2 bases from J; junction bases left unmatched: 15. CDR1 is SEHNR, CDR2 FQNEAQ, per germline (reference sequence).

The rearrangement uses TRBV7-2 and TRBJ1-4, with D unclear. Germline loops: CDR1 SGHTA, CDR2 FQGNSA. The CDR3 extends over 16 amino acids. Trimming pared 9 bases from V and 7 bases from J, leaving 24 bases between. CDR3 in amino acids: CASSLGFLLRGEKLFF. The CDR3 DNA sequence: TGTGCCAGTAGCCTGGGGTTTTTACTACGGGGTGAAAAACTGTTTTTT.

This clonotype was picked up a small number of times. CDR3 protein: CASSPGDRANEKLFF. The CDR3 DNA reads TGTGCCAGCTCACCTGGGGACAGGGCTAATGAAAAACTGTTTTTT. The chain combines TRBV18 with TRBJ1-4; 9 bases map to TRBD1. The CDR3 sequence is 15 residues long. J was trimmed by 3 bases and V by 3 bases; bases with no gene match: 2. The germline CDR1 and CDR2 sequences are KGHSH and LQKENI.

The chain employs TRBV28 and TRBJ2-2, with 14 bases matching TRBD2. This CDR3 is built from 17 residues. The V and J ends lost 3 bases and 7 bases, in that order; junction bases with no gene match: 7. Germline V lookup: CDR1 MDHEN, CDR2 SYDVKM. CDR3 DNA sequence: TGTGCCAGCAGTTTCACTTACGGGACTAGCGGGAGCGGGGAGCTGTTTTTT. It codes for CASSFTYGTSGSGELFF.

This chain joins TRBV29-1 and TRBJ1-1, with D unclear. The CDR3 extends over 12 amino acids. V lost 6 bases and J lost 4, with 12 bases in between. Per the germline V gene, CDR1 is SQVTM and CDR2 is ANQGSEA. CDR3 nucleotide sequence: TGCAGCGTCCAAGTAGGCGGCACTGAAGCTTTCTTT. This translates into CSVQVGGTEAFF.

Ten or more counts support this clonotype. The rearrangement uses TRBV28 and TRBJ2-5; TRBD1 matches at 12 bases. The CDR3 spans 14 residues. The V and J ends lost 6 bases and 5 bases, in that order; junction bases with no gene match: 4. Germline V gives CDR1 MDHEN, CDR2 SYDVKM. The CDR3 protein is CASSLGTGGETQYF. The DNA for the CDR3 is TGTGCCAGCAGCTTAGGGACAGGGGGCGAGACCCAGTACTTC.

As concerns this clonotype: A much larger clone differs by one base, so this may be a read error. This rearrangement joins TRBV12-3 or TRBV12-4 to TRBJ1-4, with no clear D. Trimming removed 3 bases from V and 0 bases from J, with 8 bases in between. The CDR3 spans 15 residues. In DNA form, the CDR3 reads TGTGCCAGCAGTTTTAGGGCAGCAACTAATGAAAAACTGTTTTTT. Translation: CASSFRAATNEKLFF.

The chain has TRBV14 and TRBJ1-1, with 8 nucleotides matching TRBD1. Germline V lookup: CDR1 SGHDN, CDR2 FVKESK. This CDR3 has 19 amino acids. Trimming took 1 base from V and 0 from J; bases not matched to a gene: 13. As DNA, the CDR3 is TGTGCCAGCAGCCAAGGTCGGGCCGGGACAGGCCTGATGAACACTGAAGCTTTCTTT. Protein product: CASSQGRAGTGLMNTEAFF.

In this sample, this clonotype turned up a few times. The chain couples TRBV6-1 to TRBJ2-7; 9 positions agree with TRBD1. J lost 3 bases, V lost 6 bases, and 15 bases had no gene match. The CDR3 contains 17 residues. Germline assignment: CDR1 MNHNS and CDR2 SASEGT. The CDR3 coding sequence is TGTGCCAGCAGCGACCGGGACAGGGTCAGGTGGGACTACGAGCAGTACTTC. It yields the protein CASSDRDRVRWDYEQYF.

This clonotype has more than one count but fewer than ten. This sequence joins TRBV7-2 and TRBJ2-7; D is possibly TRBD2 (5 bases). Trimming removed 2 bases from V and 4 bases from J, with 9 bases in between. Germline CDR1 is SGHTA and CDR2 is FQGNSA. The CDR3 contains 13 residues. The CDR3 bases are TGTGCCAGCAGCTTAAGGGTAGCGTACGAGCAGTACTTC. It translates to CASSLRVAYEQYF.

V gene TRBV9 combines with J gene TRBJ1-6; 7 nucleotides line up with TRBD1. The CDR3 consists of 15 residues. CDR1 and CDR2 (germline): SGDLS, YYNGEE. With 1 base clipped from V and 8 bases from J, the junction kept 6 bases outside the gene matches. CDR3 residues: CASSVSNRGDSPLHF. The DNA for the CDR3 is TGTGCCAGCAGCGTATCTAACAGGGGAGATTCACCCCTCCACTTT.

The V and J genes are TRBV7-9 and TRBJ1-3; D is perhaps TRBD1 (6 bases). CDR1 is SEHNR, CDR2 FQNEAQ, per germline (reference sequence). V was shortened by 6 bases and J by 6 bases, with 18 bases between the two germline ends. The CDR3 is 15 residues long. The DNA of the CDR3 is TGTGCCAGCAGTTCCCGAGGGGGAGAAGAAAACACCATATATTTT. It codes for CASSSRGGEENTIYF.

This clonotype was seen many times. The chain recombines TRBV15 with TRBJ1-5; D is possibly TRBD1 (6 bases). V was clipped by 7 bases and J by 6 bases, with 22 bases between them. The CDR3 has 16 amino acids. Germline-derived CDR1 and CDR2 are LNHNV and YYDKDF (reference sequence). Written as DNA, the CDR3 is TGTGCCACCACCGAGGGGGGACTCGGGAATACTCAGCCCCAGCATTTT. As protein: CATTEGGLGNTQPQHF. Variable domain in full (rest from reference TRBV15 and TRBJ1-5): DAMVIQNPRYQVTQFGKPVTLSCSQTLNHNVMYWYQQKSSQAPKLLFHYYDKDFNNEADTPDNFQSRRPNTSFCFLDIRSPGLGDTAMYLCATTEGGLGNTQPQHFGDGTRLSIL.